Sequencing of this T cell receptor beta chain was carried out in a study of T cell repertoires in cytomegalovirus infection. Via MiXCR, TCRdb re-called the reads, giving one row per CDR3 protein. Among about 63,000 distinct CDR3 sequences listed, roughly 21% were seen once. Concerning this clonotype itself: As yet, its antigen is unknown.

J gave up 1 base and V 4 bases, and 5 bases lay outside the gene matches. Per germline, CDR1 MGHRA and CDR2 YSYEKL. The CDR3 sequence is 16 residues long. The source of this sequence is a human donor in good health (CMV status not recorded). Some clones in this sample may be carry-over from other donors' samples. The sample was CD8+ T cells from cultured PBMCs, taken from culture after CMV antigen stimulation. The V call is TRBV4-1, the J call TRBJ2-2; 8 positions agree with TRBD1. CDR3 amino acids: CASSPSGQGNTGELFF. The CDR3 DNA reads TGCGCCAGCAGCCCTTCAGGACAGGGGAACACCGGGGAGCTGTTTTTT.